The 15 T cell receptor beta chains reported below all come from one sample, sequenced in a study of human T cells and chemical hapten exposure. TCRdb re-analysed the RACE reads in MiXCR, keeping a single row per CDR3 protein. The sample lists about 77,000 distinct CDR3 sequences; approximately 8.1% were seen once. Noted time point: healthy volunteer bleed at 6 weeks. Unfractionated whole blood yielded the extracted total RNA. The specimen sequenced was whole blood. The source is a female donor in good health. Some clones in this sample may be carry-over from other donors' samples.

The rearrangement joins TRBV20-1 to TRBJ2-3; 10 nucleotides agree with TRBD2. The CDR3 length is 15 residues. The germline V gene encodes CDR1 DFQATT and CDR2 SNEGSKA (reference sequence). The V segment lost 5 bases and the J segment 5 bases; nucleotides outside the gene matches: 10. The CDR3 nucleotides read TGCAGTGCTTCCTACAGTGGACTAGCGGTAGATACGCAGTATTTT. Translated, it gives CSASYSGLAVDTQYF.

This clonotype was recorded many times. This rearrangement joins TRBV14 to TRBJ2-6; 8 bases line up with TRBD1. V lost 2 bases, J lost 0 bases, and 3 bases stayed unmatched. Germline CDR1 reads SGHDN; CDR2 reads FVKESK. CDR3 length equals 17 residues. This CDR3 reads CASSQRTGLSGANVLTF. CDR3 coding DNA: TGTGCCAGCAGCCAAAGGACAGGGCTCTCTGGGGCCAACGTCCTGACTTTC. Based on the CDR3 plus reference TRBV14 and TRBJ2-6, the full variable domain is EAGVTQFPSHSVIEKGQTVTLRCDPISGHDNLYWYRRVMGKEIKFLLHFVKESKQDESGMPNNRFLAERTGGTYSTLKVQPAELEDSGVYFCASSQRTGLSGANVLTFGAGSRLTVL.

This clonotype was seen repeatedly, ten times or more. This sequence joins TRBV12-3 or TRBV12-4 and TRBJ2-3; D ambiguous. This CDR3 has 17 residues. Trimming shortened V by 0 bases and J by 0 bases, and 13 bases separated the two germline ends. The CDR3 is CASSLAHRSTSTDTQYF. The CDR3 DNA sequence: TGTGCCAGCAGTTTAGCGCATAGGTCGACTAGCACAGATACGCAGTATTTT.

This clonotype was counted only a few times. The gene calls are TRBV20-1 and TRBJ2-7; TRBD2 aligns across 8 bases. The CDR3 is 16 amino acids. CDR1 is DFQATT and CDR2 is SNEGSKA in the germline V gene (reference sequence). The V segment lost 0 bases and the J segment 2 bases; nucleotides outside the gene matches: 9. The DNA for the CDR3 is TGCAGTGCTAGAGATCTTAGCGGGACCGGGACCTACGAGCAGTACTTC. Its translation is CSARDLSGTGTYEQYF.

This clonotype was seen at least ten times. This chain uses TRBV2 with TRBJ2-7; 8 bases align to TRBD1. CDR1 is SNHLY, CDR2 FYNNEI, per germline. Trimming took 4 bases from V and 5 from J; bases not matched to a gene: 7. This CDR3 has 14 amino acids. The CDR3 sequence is CASSARQGSDEQYF. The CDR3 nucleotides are TGTGCCAGCAGTGCCCGACAGGGGAGCGACGAGCAGTACTTC. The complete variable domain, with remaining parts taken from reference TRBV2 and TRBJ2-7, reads EPEVTQTPSHQVTQMGQEVILRCVPISNHLYFYWYRQILGQKVEFLVSFYNNEISEKSEIFDDQFSVERPDGSNFTLKIRSTKLEDSAMYFCASSARQGSDEQYFGPGTRLTVT.

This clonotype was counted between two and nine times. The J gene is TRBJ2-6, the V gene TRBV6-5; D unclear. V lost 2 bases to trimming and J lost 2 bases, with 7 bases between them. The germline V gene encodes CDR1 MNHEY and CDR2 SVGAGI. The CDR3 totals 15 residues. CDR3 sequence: CASSYRFPGANVLTF. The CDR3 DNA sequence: TGTGCCAGCAGTTACAGGTTCCCTGGGGCCAACGTCCTGACTTTC.

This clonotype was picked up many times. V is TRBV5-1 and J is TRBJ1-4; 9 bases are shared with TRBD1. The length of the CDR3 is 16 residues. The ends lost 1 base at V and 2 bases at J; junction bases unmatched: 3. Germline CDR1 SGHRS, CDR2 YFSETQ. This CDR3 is CASSLTGGRTNEKLFF. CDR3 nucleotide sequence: TGCGCCAGCAGCTTGACAGGGGGCCGGACTAATGAAAAACTGTTTTTT. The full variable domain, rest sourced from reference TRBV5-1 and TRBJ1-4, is KAGVTQTPRYLIKTRGQQVTLSCSPISGHRSVSWYQQTPGQGLQFLFEYFSETQRNKGNFPGRFSGRQFSNSRSEMNVSTLELGDSALYLCASSLTGGRTNEKLFFGSGTQLSVL.

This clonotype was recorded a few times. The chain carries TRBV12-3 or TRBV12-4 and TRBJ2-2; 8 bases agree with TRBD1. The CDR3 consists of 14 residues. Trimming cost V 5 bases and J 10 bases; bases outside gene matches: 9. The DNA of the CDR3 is TGTGCCAGCAGTAAGACAGGGGTCTCGGTGGAGCTGTTTTTT. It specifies CASSKTGVSVELFF.

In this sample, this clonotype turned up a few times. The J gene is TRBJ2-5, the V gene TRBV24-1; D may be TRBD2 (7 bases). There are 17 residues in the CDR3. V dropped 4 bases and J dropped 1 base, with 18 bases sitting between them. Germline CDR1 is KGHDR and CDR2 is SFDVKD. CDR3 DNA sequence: TGTGCCACCAGTGACCCGACGGGGGCTAGCGGCCAAGAGACCCAGTACTTC. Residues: CATSDPTGASGQETQYF.

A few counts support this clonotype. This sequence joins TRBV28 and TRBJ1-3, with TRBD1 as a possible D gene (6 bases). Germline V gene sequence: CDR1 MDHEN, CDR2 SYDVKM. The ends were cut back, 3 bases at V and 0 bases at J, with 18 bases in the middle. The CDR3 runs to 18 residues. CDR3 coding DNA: TGTGCCAGCAGTTTGTATCTACAGGGTTATTCCTCTGGAAACACCATATATTTT. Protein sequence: CASSLYLQGYSSGNTIYF.

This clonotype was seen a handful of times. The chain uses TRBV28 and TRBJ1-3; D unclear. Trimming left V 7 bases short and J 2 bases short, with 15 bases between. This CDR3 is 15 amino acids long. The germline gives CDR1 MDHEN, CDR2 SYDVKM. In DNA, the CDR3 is TGTGCCAGCACCAGGCCGAGGGTCACTGGAAACACCATATATTTT. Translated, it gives CASTRPRVTGNTIYF.

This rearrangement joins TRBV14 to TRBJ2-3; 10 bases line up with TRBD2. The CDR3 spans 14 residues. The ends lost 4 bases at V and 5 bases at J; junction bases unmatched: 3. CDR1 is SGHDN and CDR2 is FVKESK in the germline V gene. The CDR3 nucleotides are TGTGCCAGCAGCCCGGGACTAGCGATAGATACGCAGTATTTT. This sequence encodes CASSPGLAIDTQYF. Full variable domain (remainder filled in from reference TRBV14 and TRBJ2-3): EAGVTQFPSHSVIEKGQTVTLRCDPISGHDNLYWYRRVMGKEIKFLLHFVKESKQDESGMPNNRFLAERTGGTYSTLKVQPAELEDSGVYFCASSPGLAIDTQYFGPGTRLTVL.

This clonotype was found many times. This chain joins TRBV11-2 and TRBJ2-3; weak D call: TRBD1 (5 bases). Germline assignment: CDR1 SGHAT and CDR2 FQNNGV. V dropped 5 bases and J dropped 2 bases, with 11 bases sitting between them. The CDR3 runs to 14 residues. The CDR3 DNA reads TGTGCCAGCAGCATTCGTGGGGCCACAGATACGCAGTATTTT. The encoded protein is CASSIRGATDTQYF.

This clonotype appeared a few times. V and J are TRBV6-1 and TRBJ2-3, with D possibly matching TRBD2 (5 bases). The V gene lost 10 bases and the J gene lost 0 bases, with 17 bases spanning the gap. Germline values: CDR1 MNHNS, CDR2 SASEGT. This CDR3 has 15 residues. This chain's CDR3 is CATGSSIPSTDTQYF. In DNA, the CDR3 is TGTGCCACAGGATCTAGCATACCTAGCACAGATACGCAGTATTTT.

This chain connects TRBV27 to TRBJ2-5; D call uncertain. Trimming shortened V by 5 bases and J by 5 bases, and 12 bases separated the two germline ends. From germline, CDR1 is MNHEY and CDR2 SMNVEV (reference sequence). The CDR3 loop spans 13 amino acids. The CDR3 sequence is CASSDMFQETQYF. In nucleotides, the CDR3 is TGTGCCAGCAGTGACATGTTCCAGGAGACCCAGTACTTC.